These T cell receptor beta chains were read from a single sample in a study of T-cell memory formation after mild COVID-19. TCRdb itself ran the 5' RACE reads through MiXCR, one entry per CDR3 protein. Of fewer than 700,000 distinct CDR3 sequences listed, less than 25% are singletons. Sample: PBMCs or a T cell subset sorted from them (not recorded which). The receptors derive from an adult woman who had mild COVID-19 (a few samples of this study predate the infection). Cell type and time point are not known. CDR3s include the opening cysteine and the closing phenylalanine or tryptophan. The D gene is left open where the match is weak. Only some rows state a clone size, as once, few, many or a class for expanded clones.

d_gene,v_gene,abundance,j_gene,CDR3nt,CDR3aa
NA,TRBV20-1,few,TRBJ2-5,TGCAGTGGACAGCCGCAAGAGACCCAGTACTTC,CSGQPQETQYF
NA,TRBV4-1,NA,TRBJ1-1,TGCGCCAGCAGCCAAGTCAGGGGTCAGAACACTGAAGCTTTCTTT,CASSQVRGQNTEAFF
TRBD2,TRBV4-2,few,TRBJ2-7,TGTGCCAGCAGCCAAAGACTAGCGGGAGTAGAGGACGAGCAGTACTTC,CASSQRLAGVEDEQYF
TRBD1,TRBV6-6,NA,TRBJ1-2,TGTGCCAGCAGTTATGTTGCAGGGGGCAAGGATGGCTACACCTTC,CASSYVAGGKDGYTF
NA,TRBV5-1,once,TRBJ1-1,TGCGCCAGCAGCTTGGCCCCCGGGGTGAACACTGAAGCTTTCTTT,CASSLAPGVNTEAFF
NA,TRBV4-2,NA,TRBJ2-7,TGTGCCAGCAGCCAAGATGGTGCCCTCACCTACGAGCAGTACTTC,CASSQDGALTYEQYF
NA,TRBV6-2/TRBV6-3,NA,TRBJ2-7,TGTGCCAGCAGTTCCCAGCTAGCCTTATTCTACGAGCAGTACTTC,CASSSQLALFYEQYF
TRBD1,TRBV18,NA,TRBJ2-1,TGTGCCAGCTCATCTGGACAGGGACTCGGCAATGAGCAGTTCTTC,CASSSGQGLGNEQFF
TRBD1,TRBV15,NA,TRBJ2-4,TGTGCCACCAGCAGGGCGACAGGGGGCATTCAGTACTTC,CATSRATGGIQYF
TRBD2,TRBV2,NA,TRBJ2-1,TGTGCCAGCAGGGATAGACTAGCGGGGCCCCCTGGGCAGTTCTTC,CASRDRLAGPPGQFF
NA,TRBV11-3,NA,TRBJ2-5,TGTGCCAGCAGCTTCGACGGACAAGAGACCCAGTACTTC,CASSFDGQETQYF
NA,TRBV20-1,few,TRBJ2-3,TGCAGTGCTAGAGTGGAGGGACGTCCAAATACGCAGTATTTT,CSARVEGRPNTQYF
NA,TRBV7-9,NA,TRBJ1-2,TGTGCCAGCAGCTTAGGCCCGAGGCGGTCCTATGGCTACACCTTC,CASSLGPRRSYGYTF
TRBD2,TRBV14,few,TRBJ2-5,TGTGCCAGCAATGCCCTAGCGGGGGTACAAGAGACCCAGTACTTC,CASNALAGVQETQYF
NA,TRBV9,few,TRBJ2-7,TGTGCCAGCAGCGTCTCCGGCTCCTTGGAGCAGTACTTC,CASSVSGSLEQYF
NA,TRBV3-1,NA,TRBJ2-4,TGTGCCAGCAGCCAAGTTAAACAGTCAAACATTCAGTACTTC,CASSQVKQSNIQYF
TRBD2,TRBV20-1,NA,TRBJ2-3,TGCAGTGCGGAACTAGCGGAACGCACAGATACGCAGTATTTT,CSAELAERTDTQYF
NA,TRBV10-2,few,TRBJ2-5,TGCGCCAGCAGTGAGTCCTCGCGACTTCGAAGGACCCAGTACTTC,CASSESSRLRRTQYF
TRBD2,TRBV4-1,NA,TRBJ2-3,TGCGCCAGCAGCCAACTCGGACTAGCGGGAGGGTCTGGAGATACGCAGTATTTT,CASSQLGLAGGSGDTQYF
NA,TRBV3-1,few,TRBJ2-1,TGTGCCAGCAGCCGACGGGCCCACAATGAGCAGTTCTTC,CASSRRAHNEQFF
TRBD2,TRBV20-1,NA,TRBJ2-7,TGCAGTGCTTTACTAGCGGGAGAGGGCAACGAGCAGTACTTC,CSALLAGEGNEQYF
NA,TRBV4-2,many,TRBJ2-3,TGTGCCAGCAGCCAAGACCCCGGGGGCTCTAGCACAGATACGCAGTATTTT,CASSQDPGGSSTDTQYF
TRBD1,TRBV12-3/TRBV12-4,few,TRBJ2-3,TGTGCCAGCAGTTTTGTGGGACAGGGGCCTCCAGATACGCAGTATTTT,CASSFVGQGPPDTQYF
TRBD2,TRBV11-2,NA,TRBJ2-3,TGTGCCAGCAAACGGGAAATGGCGGGGGGTACAGATACGCAGTATTTT,CASKREMAGGTDTQYF
NA,TRBV24-1,few,TRBJ2-4,TGTGCCACCGCCAGAGGGAACATTCAGTACTTC,CATARGNIQYF
TRBD2,TRBV5-1,NA,TRBJ2-1,TGCGCCAGCAGCTTGACTAGCGGGAGTTTCGATGAGCAGTTCTTC,CASSLTSGSFDEQFF
TRBD1,TRBV7-2,few,TRBJ2-7,TGTGCCAGCAGCCGGAGGACAGGCGAGGCGCAGTACTTC,CASSRRTGEAQYF
NA,TRBV9,once,TRBJ2-7,TGTGCCAGCAGCCTTGGGGGTGCCGAGCAGTACTTC,CASSLGGAEQYF
NA,TRBV24-1,NA,TRBJ1-1,TGTGCCACCAGCCCAGGGATGAACACTGAAGCTTTCTTT,CATSPGMNTEAFF
NA,TRBV7-2,few,TRBJ1-6,TGTGCCAGCAGCGGGGGGGACACGATCTATAATTCACCCCTCCACTTT,CASSGGDTIYNSPLHF
NA,TRBV2,NA,TRBJ1-2,TGTGCCAGCATGCGGGGGCAGGATGGCTACACCTTC,CASMRGQDGYTF
TRBD1,TRBV5-1,many,TRBJ2-2,TGCGCCAGCAGCTTGAACAGGGGAAACACCGGGGAGCTGTTTTTT,CASSLNRGNTGELFF
TRBD2,TRBV4-3,NA,TRBJ2-7,TGCGCCAGCAGCCAAGAGCCTAGCGGGAGGAGCGAGCAGTACTTC,CASSQEPSGRSEQYF
NA,TRBV29-1,many,TRBJ2-5,TGCAGCGTTGAATCCTTAGAGACCCAGTACTTC,CSVESLETQYF
NA,TRBV7-9,few,TRBJ1-1,TGTGCCAGCAGCCCACCTTGGTTAGGGTCGAACACTGAAGCTTTCTTT,CASSPPWLGSNTEAFF
TRBD2,TRBV12-3/TRBV12-4,few,TRBJ2-3,TGTGCCAGCAGACCTAGCGGGAGAGGGGATACGCAGTATTTT,CASRPSGRGDTQYF
NA,TRBV29-1,NA,TRBJ2-5,TGCAGCGTTGAAGGGCTCAGGATGTCTGAGACCCAGTACTTC,CSVEGLRMSETQYF
TRBD2,TRBV13,few,TRBJ2-1,TGTGCCAGCAGTTATGGACTAGCGGGATACAATGAGCAGTTCTTC,CASSYGLAGYNEQFF
TRBD1,TRBV20-1,few,TRBJ1-1,TGCAGTGCTACCACAGGGGTAGGGCGAGAAGCTTTCTTT,CSATTGVGREAFF
NA,TRBV7-2,few,TRBJ2-3,TGTGCCAGCAGCTTAGGCGAGAAAGGGGTTACGCAGTATTTT,CASSLGEKGVTQYF
TRBD2,TRBV6-5,once,TRBJ2-1,TGTGCCAGCAGTCCCTCCCGTACGGTACTAGCGGATAACAATGAGCAGTTCTTC,CASSPSRTVLADNNEQFF
NA,TRBV19,NA,TRBJ2-1,TGTGCCAGTAGTCCTCCGAACTTAAGGGGCTACAATGAGCAGTTCTTC,CASSPPNLRGYNEQFF
NA,TRBV6-2/TRBV6-3,NA,TRBJ1-1,TGTGCCAGCAAACGCGACGGGAACACTGAAGCTTTCTTT,CASKRDGNTEAFF
NA,TRBV6-1,NA,TRBJ1-1,TGTGCCAGCATTGGTCGGCCCTTGTTGCCATTTGAGACGACGTTGTGGGTCCCGAACACTGAAGCTTTCTTT,CASIGRPLLPFETTLWVPNTEAFF
NA,TRBV29-1,few,TRBJ1-1,TGCAGCGTTGCATTGAACACTGAAGCTTTCTTT,CSVALNTEAFF
NA,TRBV5-1,few,TRBJ2-3,TGCGCCATCAAGGAGGACCTTCACACAGATACGCAGTATTTT,CAIKEDLHTDTQYF
NA,TRBV24-1,few,TRBJ1-5,TGTGCCACCAGTGATCCTCGGGGATCTGGCCAGCCCCAGCATTTT,CATSDPRGSGQPQHF
NA,TRBV7-9,NA,TRBJ1-3,TGTGCCAGCAGCTCATCAGTCTCTGGAAACACCATATATTTT,CASSSSVSGNTIYF
NA,TRBV6-5,few,TRBJ2-5,TGTGCCAGCAGCCGCCTCAGGGGTGGAGAGACCCAGTACTTC,CASSRLRGGETQYF
TRBD2,TRBV6-5,few,TRBJ2-5,TGTGCCAGCTGCCAGCGGGAGGGAACCCAGTACTTC,CASCQREGTQYF
NA,TRBV11-3,NA,TRBJ2-5,TGTGCCAGCAGCTTAGGAGTTGGGGACTTTCAAGAGACCCAGTACTTC,CASSLGVGDFQETQYF
NA,TRBV11-1,many,TRBJ2-7,TGTGCCAGCAGCTCGGACGTCTCCTACGAGCAGTACTTC,CASSSDVSYEQYF
NA,TRBV24-1,few,TRBJ2-1,TGTGCCACCAGTGACGTTGCGACACCGGACTCGAAGTTCTTC,CATSDVATPDSKFF
NA,TRBV4-1,NA,TRBJ2-3,TGCGCCAGCAGCATGCGGGATCCTTCAGATACGCAGTATTTT,CASSMRDPSDTQYF
TRBD2,TRBV12-3/TRBV12-4,NA,TRBJ2-6,TGTGCCAGCAGTGGTCTCCCGGGACTAGCGGGGGTTTCAACTGGGGCCAACGTCCTGACTTTC,CASSGLPGLAGVSTGANVLTF
NA,TRBV12-3/TRBV12-4,few,TRBJ2-3,TGTGCCAGCAGTTTGGGGCCTAGCGTTCCCCCGAGGGCAGATACGCAGTATTTT,CASSLGPSVPPRADTQYF
NA,TRBV12-3/TRBV12-4,many,TRBJ1-1,TGTGCCAGCAGTTTTGTTGTTGGGCCAAGAGGGACTGAAGCTTTCTTT,CASSFVVGPRGTEAFF
TRBD1,TRBV4-3,NA,TRBJ2-7,TGCGCCAGCAGCCAAGAACTGACAGGGGGGACCGAGCAGTACTTC,CASSQELTGGTEQYF
NA,TRBV20-1,NA,TRBJ2-3,TGCAGTGCTAGATGGAGCACAGATACGCAGTATTTT,CSARWSTDTQYF
NA,TRBV7-9,few,TRBJ2-1,TGTGCCAGCAGCGCTCCCATGGGACCGGCCTACAATGAGCAGTTCTTC,CASSAPMGPAYNEQFF